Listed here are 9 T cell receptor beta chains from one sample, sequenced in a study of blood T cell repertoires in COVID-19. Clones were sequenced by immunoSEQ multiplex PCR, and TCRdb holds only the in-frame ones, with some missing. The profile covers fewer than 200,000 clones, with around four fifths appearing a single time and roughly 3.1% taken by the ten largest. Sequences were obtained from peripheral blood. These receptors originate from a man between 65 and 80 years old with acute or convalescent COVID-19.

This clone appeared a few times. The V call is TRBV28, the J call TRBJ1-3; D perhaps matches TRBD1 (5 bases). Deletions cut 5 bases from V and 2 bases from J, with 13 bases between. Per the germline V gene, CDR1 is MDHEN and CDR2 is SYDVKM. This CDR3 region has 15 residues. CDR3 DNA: TGTGCCAGCAGTCCCCTTTGGGGGGCTGGAAACACCATATATTTT. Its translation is CASSPLWGAGNTIYF.

CDR3 sequence: CASSIQGLAKNIQYF. The DNA for the CDR3 is TGTGCCAGTAGTATCCAGGGGCTAGCCAAAAACATTCAGTACTTC. V is TRBV19 and J is TRBJ2-4; possibly TRBD1 for D (6 bases). CDR1 is LNHDA, CDR2 SQIVND, per germline (reference sequence). Deletions cut 3 bases from V and 0 bases from J, with 9 bases between. There are 15 residues in the CDR3.

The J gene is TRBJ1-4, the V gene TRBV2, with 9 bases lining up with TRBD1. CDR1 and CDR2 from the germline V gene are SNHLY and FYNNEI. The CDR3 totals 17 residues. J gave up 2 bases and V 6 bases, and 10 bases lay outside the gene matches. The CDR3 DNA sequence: TGTGCCAGCAGGGCCGGGACAGGGTCGTTCACTAATGAAAAACTGTTTTTT. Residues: CASRAGTGSFTNEKLFF.

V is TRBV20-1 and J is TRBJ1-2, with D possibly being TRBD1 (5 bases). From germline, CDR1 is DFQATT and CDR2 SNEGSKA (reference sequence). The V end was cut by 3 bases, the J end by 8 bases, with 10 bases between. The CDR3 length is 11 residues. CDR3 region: CSAREQVGYTF. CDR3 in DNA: TGCAGTGCTAGGGAACAGGTCGGCTACACCTTC.

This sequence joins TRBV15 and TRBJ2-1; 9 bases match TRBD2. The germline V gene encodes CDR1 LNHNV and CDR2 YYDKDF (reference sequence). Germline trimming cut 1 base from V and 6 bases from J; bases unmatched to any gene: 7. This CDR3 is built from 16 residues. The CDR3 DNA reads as TGTGCCACCAGCAGAGGTCTAGCGGGAACGGTCAATGAGCAGTTCTTC. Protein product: CATSRGLAGTVNEQFF.

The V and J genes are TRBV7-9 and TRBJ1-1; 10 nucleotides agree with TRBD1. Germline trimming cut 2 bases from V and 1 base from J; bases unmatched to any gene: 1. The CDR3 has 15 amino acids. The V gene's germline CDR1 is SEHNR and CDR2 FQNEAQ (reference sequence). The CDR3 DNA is TGTGCCAGCAGCTTACGGGACAGGGGGAACACTGAAGCTTTCTTT. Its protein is CASSLRDRGNTEAFF.

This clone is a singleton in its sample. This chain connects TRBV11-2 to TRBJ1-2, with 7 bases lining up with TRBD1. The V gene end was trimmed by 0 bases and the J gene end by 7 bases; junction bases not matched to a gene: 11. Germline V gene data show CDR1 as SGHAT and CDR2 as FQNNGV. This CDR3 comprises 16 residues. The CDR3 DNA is TGTGCCAGCAGCTTAGATCCAGGGGGACTCCCGCCTGGCTACACCTTC. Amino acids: CASSLDPGGLPPGYTF.

CDR3 bases: TGTGCCAGCAGCCTTATGGGAAACACCATATATTTT. Its protein product is CASSLMGNTIYF. The chain employs TRBV12-3 or TRBV12-4 and TRBJ1-3; D call uncertain. V lost 6 bases and J 4 bases, leaving 7 bases between the germline ends. There are 12 residues in the CDR3.

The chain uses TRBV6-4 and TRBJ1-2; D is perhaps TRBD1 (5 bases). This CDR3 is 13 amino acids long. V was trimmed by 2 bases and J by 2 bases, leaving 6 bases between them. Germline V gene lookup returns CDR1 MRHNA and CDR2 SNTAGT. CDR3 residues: CASSDPGNYGYTF. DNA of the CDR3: TGTGCCAGCAGTGACCCAGGGAACTATGGCTACACCTTC.